A selection of T cell receptor beta chains follows, all from one sample in a study of shared clonotypes between healthy human individuals. Clones were sequenced by immunoSEQ multiplex PCR, and TCRdb holds only the in-frame ones, with some missing. The sample has roughly 2 million clones; about 95% are singletons. Sequences were obtained from naive CD4+ T cells sorted from blood. The source is a young man in good health. The CDR3 runs from the conserved cysteine through the conserved F or W. The D gene is left open where the match is weak. The size entry is marked missing in some rows and otherwise reads once, few, many or a size class.

v_gene	abundance	j_gene	d_gene	CDR3nt	CDR3aa
TRBV10-1	-	TRBJ2-3	-	TGCGCCAGCAGTGCCGGGGGCACAGATACGCAGTATTTT	CASSAGGTDTQYF
TRBV28	-	TRBJ2-7	-	TGTGCCAGCAGTTATCCGGGGAGTAGGTTTTACGAGCAGTACTTC	CASSYPGSRFYEQYF
TRBV2	-	TRBJ2-3	-	TGTGCCAGCAGTGAAGTGGGGGGCCCTAGGAATACGCAGTATTTT	CASSEVGGPRNTQYF
TRBV7-9	once	TRBJ1-1	-	TGTGCCAGCAGCTCCGGGGCCAACACTGAAGCTTTCTTT	CASSSGANTEAFF
TRBV30	-	TRBJ2-1	TRBD2	TGTGCCTGGAGGCCCCCGGGGGGGGGCTACAATGAGCAGTTCTTC	CAWRPPGGGYNEQFF
TRBV15	-	TRBJ2-7	TRBD2	TGTGCCACCAGTACTAGCGGTAACTCCTACGAGCAGTACTTC	CATSTSGNSYEQYF
TRBV7-2	-	TRBJ1-2	TRBD1	TGTGCCAGCAGCTTTAGGGACAGGGGACCTTATGGCTACACCTTC	CASSFRDRGPYGYTF
TRBV6-5	-	TRBJ2-7	TRBD1	TGTGCCACCTCAAGGGACAGGGTCGACGAGCAGTACTTC	CATSRDRVDEQYF
TRBV7-9	-	TRBJ2-1	TRBD2	TGTGCCAGCAGCTTAGCCGGGGGGTATGAGCAGTTCTTC	CASSLAGGYEQFF
TRBV30	-	TRBJ2-7	-	TGTGCCTGGAGTGTACTCGGTGGTACCTACGAGCAGTACTTC	CAWSVLGGTYEQYF
TRBV25-1	few	TRBJ1-2	-	TGTGCCAGCAGTGAGGCCCATGGCTACACCTTC	CASSEAHGYTF
TRBV5-4	once	TRBJ2-3	-	TGTGCCAGCAGTCTCGGAATGAGCACAGATACGCAGTATTTT	CASSLGMSTDTQYF
TRBV4-1	-	TRBJ1-6	-	TGCGCCAGCAGCCACATACAGGGTGGAAATTCACCCCTCCACTTT	CASSHIQGGNSPLHF
TRBV5-1	-	TRBJ2-7	-	TGCGCCAGCAGTTCAGACGGATCCTACGAGCAGTACTTC	CASSSDGSYEQYF
TRBV6-5	-	TRBJ1-1	TRBD1	TGTGCCAGCAGCCGGGACAGGGAGAGAAACACTGAAGCTTTCTTT	CASSRDRERNTEAFF
TRBV6-1	once	TRBJ1-2	TRBD1	TGTGCCAGCAACCCAAGGACAGGGAGCTATGGCTACACCTTC	CASNPRTGSYGYTF
TRBV18	-	TRBJ2-7	TRBD1	TGTGCCAGCTCGCTCACACAGGGGATGGTATACGAGCAGTACTTC	CASSLTQGMVYEQYF
TRBV5-5	once	TRBJ1-2	-	TGTGCCAGCAGCTTGAGCGTGACCGGACTCTATGGCTACACCTTC	CASSLSVTGLYGYTF
TRBV7-9	-	TRBJ1-2	-	TGTGCCAGCAGCTTAGTTAGCGGCTATGGCTACACCTTC	CASSLVSGYGYTF
TRBV6-6	-	TRBJ1-5	-	TGTGCCAGCAGTTACATAGACAATCAGCCCCAGCATTTT	CASSYIDNQPQHF
TRBV28	-	TRBJ2-7	-	TGTGCCAGCAGCTCCCCAGGGGGGGAGCAGTACTTC	CASSSPGGEQYF
TRBV18	-	TRBJ2-7	TRBD2	TGTGCCAGCTCACGGTCCTCTAGCGGGAGCCCCTACGAGCAGTACTTC	CASSRSSSGSPYEQYF
TRBV11-2	-	TRBJ2-3	-	TGTGCCAGCAGCTTAGCCTTGGGGGGCACAGATACGCAGTATTTT	CASSLALGGTDTQYF
TRBV20-1	-	TRBJ2-5	TRBD2	TGCAGTCGACTAGCGGAAGAGACCCAGTACTTC	CSRLAEETQYF